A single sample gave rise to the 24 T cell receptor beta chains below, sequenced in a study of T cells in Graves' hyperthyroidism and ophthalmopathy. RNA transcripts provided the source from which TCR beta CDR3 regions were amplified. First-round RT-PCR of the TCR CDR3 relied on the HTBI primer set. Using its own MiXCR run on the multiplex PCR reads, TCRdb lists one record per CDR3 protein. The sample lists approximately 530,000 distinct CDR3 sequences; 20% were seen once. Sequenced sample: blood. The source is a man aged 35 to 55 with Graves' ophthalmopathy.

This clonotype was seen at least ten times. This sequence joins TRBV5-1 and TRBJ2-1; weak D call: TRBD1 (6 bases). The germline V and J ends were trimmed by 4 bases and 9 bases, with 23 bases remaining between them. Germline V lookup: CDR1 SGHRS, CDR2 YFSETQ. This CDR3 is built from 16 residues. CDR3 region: CASSELQGAGLSEQFF. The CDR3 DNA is TGCGCCAGCAGCGAACTACAGGGTGCGGGTTTGAGTGAGCAGTTCTTC.

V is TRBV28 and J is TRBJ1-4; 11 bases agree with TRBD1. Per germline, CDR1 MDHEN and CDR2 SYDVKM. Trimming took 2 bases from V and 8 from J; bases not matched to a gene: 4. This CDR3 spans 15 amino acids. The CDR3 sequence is CASSLKDRGREKLFF. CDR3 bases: TGTGCCAGCAGTTTAAAGGACAGGGGGCGGGAAAAACTGTTTTTT.

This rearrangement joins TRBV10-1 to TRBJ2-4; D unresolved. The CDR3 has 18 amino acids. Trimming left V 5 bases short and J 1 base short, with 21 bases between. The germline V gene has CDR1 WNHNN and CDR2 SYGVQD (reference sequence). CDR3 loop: CASSTQSQDTTAKNIQYF. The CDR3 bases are TGCGCCAGCAGTACACAAAGTCAGGATACGACTGCCAAAAACATTCAGTACTTC.

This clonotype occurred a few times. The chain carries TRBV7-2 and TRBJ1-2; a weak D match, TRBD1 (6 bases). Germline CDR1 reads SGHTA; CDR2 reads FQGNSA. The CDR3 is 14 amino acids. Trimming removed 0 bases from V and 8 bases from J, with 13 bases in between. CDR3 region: CASSLARGGGGYTF. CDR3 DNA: TGTGCCAGCAGCTTAGCGCGGGGAGGGGGGGGCTACACCTTC.

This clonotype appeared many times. For the CDR3, the DNA is TGTGCCAGCAGTTGGGACAGAGGCTATGGCTACACCTTC. Protein product: CASSWDRGYGYTF. This chain uses TRBV27 with TRBJ1-2, with 7 bases identical to TRBD1. The V gene end was trimmed by 4 bases and the J gene end by 4 bases; junction bases not matched to a gene: 3. Germline V gene lookup returns CDR1 MNHEY and CDR2 SMNVEV (reference sequence). This CDR3 has 13 amino acids.

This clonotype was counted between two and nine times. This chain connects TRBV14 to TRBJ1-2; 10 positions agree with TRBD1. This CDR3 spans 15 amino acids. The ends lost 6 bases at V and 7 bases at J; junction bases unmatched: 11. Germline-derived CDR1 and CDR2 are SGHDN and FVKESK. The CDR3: CASRESGTGESGYTF. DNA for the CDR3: TGTGCCAGCAGAGAGTCCGGGACAGGGGAATCTGGCTACACCTTC.

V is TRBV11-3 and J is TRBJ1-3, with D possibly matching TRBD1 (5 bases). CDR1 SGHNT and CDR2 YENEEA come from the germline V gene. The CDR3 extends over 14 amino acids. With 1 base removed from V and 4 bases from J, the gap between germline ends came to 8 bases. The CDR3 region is CASSLGGEGNTIYF. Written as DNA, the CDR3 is TGTGCCAGCAGCTTAGGAGGGGAAGGAAACACCATATATTTT.

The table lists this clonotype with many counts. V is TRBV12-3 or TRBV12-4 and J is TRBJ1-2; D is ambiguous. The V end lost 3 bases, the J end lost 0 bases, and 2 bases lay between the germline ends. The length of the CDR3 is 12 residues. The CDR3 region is CASSLSNYGYTF. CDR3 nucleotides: TGTGCCAGCAGTTTGTCTAACTATGGCTACACCTTC.

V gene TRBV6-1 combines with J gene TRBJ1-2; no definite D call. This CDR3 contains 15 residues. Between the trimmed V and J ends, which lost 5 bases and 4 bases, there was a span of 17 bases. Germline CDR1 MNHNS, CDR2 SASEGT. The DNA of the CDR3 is TGTGCCAGCAGTCCGAAAGGTAGAACTTTCTATGGCTACACCTTC. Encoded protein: CASSPKGRTFYGYTF.

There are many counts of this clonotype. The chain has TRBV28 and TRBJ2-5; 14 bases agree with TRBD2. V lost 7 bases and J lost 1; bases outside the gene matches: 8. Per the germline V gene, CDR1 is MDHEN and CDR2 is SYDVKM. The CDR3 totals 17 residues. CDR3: CASTSGLAGARQETQYF. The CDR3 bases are TGTGCCAGCACCTCGGGACTAGCGGGAGCCCGCCAAGAGACCCAGTACTTC.

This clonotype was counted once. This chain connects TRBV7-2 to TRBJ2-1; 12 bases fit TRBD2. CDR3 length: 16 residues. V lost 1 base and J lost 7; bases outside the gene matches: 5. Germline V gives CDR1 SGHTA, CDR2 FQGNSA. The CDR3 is CASSLGLAGVGNEQFF. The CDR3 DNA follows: TGTGCCAGCAGCTTAGGACTAGCGGGAGTCGGGAATGAGCAGTTCTTC.

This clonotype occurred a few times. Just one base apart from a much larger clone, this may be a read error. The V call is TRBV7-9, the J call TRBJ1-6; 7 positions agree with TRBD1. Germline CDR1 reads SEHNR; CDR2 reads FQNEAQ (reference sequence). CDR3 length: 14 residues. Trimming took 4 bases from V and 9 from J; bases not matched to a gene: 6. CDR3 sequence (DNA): TGTGCCAGCAGCTCAGGGACAGCCAGTTCACCCCTCCACTTT. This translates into CASSSGTASSPLHF.

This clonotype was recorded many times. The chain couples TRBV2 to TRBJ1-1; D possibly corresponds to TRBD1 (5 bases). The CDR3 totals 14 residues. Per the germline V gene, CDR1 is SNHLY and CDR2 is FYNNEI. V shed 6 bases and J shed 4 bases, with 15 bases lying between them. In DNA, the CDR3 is TGTGCCAGCAGGATATCCGGGGGGGTCACTGAAGCTTTCTTT. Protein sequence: CASRISGGVTEAFF.

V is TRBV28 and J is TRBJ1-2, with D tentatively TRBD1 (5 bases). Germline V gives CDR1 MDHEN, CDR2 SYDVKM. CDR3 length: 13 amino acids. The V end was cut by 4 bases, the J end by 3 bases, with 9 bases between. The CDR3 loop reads CASSSGDYYGYTF. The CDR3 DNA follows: TGTGCCAGCAGTTCCGGGGACTACTATGGCTACACCTTC.

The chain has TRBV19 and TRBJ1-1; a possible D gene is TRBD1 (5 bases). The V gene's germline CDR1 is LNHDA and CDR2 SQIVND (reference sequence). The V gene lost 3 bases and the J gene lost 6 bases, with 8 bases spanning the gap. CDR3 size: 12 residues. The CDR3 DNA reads TGTGCCAGTAGTATCGGGGACGCTGAAGCTTTCTTT. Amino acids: CASSIGDAEAFF. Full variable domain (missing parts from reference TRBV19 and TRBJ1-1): DGGITQSPKYLFRKEGQNVTLSCEQNLNHDAMYWYRQDPGQGLRLIYYSQIVNDFQKGDIAEGYSVSREKKESFPLTVTSAQKNPTAFYLCASSIGDAEAFFGQGTRLTVV.

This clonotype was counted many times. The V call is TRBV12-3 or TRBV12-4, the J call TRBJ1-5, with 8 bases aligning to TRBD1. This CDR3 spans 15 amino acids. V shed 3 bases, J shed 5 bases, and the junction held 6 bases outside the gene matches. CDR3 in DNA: TGTGCCAGCAGTTTCGGAGGACAGGGTGATCAGCCCCAGCATTTT. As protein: CASSFGGQGDQPQHF.

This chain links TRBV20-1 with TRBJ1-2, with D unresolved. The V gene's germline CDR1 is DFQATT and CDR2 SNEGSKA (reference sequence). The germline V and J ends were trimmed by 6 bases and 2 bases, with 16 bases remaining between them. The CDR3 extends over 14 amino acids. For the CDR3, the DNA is TGCAGTGCCAGAAATGACGGAGACAACTATGGCTACACCTTC. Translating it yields CSARNDGDNYGYTF.

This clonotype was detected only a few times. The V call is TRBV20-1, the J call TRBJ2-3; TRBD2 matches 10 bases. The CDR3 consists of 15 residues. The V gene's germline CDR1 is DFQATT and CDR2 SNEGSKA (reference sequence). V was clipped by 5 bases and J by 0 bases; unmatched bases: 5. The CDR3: CSAPLAGPSTDTQYF. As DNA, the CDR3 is TGCAGTGCTCCACTAGCGGGGCCCAGCACAGATACGCAGTATTTT.

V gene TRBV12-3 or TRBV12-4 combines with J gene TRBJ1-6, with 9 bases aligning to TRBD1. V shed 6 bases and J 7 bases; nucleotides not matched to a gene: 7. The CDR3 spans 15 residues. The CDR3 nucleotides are TGTGCCAGCAGCCCGAGGGGACAGGGAAATTCACCCCTCCACTTT. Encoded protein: CASSPRGQGNSPLHF.

For the CDR3, the DNA is TGCGCCAGCAGCCAATCGCGGGGGGGGGAGCTGTTTTTT. Translating it yields CASSQSRGGELFF. The chain recombines TRBV4-3 with TRBJ2-2; 7 bases fit TRBD2. Trimming at V came to 2 bases and at J to 8 bases, leaving 2 bases not matched to a gene. Germline CDR1 is LGHNA and CDR2 is YSLEER. The CDR3 loop spans 13 amino acids.

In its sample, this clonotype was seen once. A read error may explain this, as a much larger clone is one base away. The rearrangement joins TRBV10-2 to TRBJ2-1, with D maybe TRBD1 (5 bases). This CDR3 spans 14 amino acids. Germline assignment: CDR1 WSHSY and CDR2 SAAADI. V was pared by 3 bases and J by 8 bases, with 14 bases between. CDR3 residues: CASSEGVEGHEQFF. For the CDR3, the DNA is TGCGCCAGCAGTGAAGGGGTTGAAGGGCATGAGCAGTTCTTC.

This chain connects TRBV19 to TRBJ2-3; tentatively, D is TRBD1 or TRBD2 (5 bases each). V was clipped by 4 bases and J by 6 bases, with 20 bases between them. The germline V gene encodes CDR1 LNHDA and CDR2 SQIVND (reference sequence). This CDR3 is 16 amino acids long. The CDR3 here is CASSRRMGVGMDTQYF. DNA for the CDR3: TGTGCCAGTAGTAGAAGGATGGGGGTAGGAATGGATACGCAGTATTTT.

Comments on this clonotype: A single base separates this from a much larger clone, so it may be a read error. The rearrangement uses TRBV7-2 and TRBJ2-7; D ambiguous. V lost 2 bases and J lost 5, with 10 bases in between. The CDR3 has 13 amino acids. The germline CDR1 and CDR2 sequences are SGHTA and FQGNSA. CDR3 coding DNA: TGTGCCAGCAGCTTAACGTCGGTCGACGAGCAGTACTTC. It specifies CASSLTSVDEQYF. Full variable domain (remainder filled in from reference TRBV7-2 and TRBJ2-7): GAGVSQSPSNKVTEKGKDVELRCDPISGHTALYWYRQSLGQGLEFLIYFQGNSAPDKSGLPSDRFSAERTGGSVSTLTIQRTQQEDSAVYLCASSLTSVDEQYFGPGTRLTVT.

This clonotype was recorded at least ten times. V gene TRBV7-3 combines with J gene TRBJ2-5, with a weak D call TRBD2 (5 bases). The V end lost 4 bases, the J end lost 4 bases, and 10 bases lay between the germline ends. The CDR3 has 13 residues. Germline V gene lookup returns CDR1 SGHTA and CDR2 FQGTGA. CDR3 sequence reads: CASSSSGVETQYF. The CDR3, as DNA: TGTGCCAGCAGCTCAAGCGGTGTAGAGACCCAGTACTTC. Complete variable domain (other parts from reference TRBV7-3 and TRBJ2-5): GAGVSQTPSNKVTEKGKYVELRCDPISGHTALYWYRQSLGQGPEFLIYFQGTGAADDSGLPNDRFFAVRPEGSVSTLKIQRTERGDSAVYLCASSSSGVETQYFGPGTRLLVL.